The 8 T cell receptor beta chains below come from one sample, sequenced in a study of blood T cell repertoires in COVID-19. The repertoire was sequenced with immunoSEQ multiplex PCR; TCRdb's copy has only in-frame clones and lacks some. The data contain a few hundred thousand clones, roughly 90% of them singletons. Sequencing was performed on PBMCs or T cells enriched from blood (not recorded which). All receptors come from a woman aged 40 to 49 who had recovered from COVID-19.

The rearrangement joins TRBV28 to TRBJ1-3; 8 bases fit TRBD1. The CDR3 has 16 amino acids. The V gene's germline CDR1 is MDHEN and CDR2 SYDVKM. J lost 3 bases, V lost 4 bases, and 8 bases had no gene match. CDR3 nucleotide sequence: TGTGCCAGCAGTTCATTACAGGGGGTTCGTGGAAACACCATATATTTT. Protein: CASSSLQGVRGNTIYF.

CDR3 in amino acids: CASRDRENTEAFF. The CDR3 DNA reads as TGTGCCAGCAGGGACAGGGAGAACACTGAAGCTTTCTTT. The chain uses TRBV2 and TRBJ1-1; 8 bases fit TRBD1. Trimming at V came to 6 bases and at J to 1 base, leaving 1 base not matched to a gene. The CDR3 consists of 13 residues. CDR1 is SNHLY, CDR2 FYNNEI, per germline.

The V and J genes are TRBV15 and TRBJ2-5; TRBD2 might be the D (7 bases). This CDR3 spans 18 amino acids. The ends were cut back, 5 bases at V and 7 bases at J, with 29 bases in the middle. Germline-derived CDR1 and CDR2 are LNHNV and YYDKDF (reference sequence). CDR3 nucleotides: TGTGCCACCAGCGGCCGTGAGGGGGAGCGGGGTCCGGGAGGGACCCAGTACTTC. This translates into CATSGREGERGPGGTQYF.

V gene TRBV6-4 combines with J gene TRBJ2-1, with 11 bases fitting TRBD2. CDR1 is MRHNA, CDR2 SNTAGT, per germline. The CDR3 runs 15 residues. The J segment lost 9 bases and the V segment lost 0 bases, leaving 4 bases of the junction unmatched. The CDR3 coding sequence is TGTGCCAGCAGTGACTCCGGTCTAGCGGGAGGTGAGCAGTTCTTC. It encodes CASSDSGLAGGEQFF.

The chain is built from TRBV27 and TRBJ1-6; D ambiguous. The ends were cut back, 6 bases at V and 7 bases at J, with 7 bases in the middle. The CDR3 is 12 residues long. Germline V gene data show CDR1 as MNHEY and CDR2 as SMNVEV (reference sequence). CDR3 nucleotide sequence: TGTGCCAGCAGCCGGGTAAATTCACCCCTCCACTTT. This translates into CASSRVNSPLHF.

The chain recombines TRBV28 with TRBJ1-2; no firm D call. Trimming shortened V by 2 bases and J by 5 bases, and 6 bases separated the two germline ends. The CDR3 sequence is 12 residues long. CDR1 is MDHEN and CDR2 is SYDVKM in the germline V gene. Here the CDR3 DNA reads TGTGCCAGCAGTTTAGTCTTATATGGCTACACCTTC. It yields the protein CASSLVLYGYTF.

CDR3 sequence reads: CAWSVRGGEKLFF. The CDR3, as DNA: TGTGCCTGGAGTGTACGAGGGGGTGAAAAACTGTTTTTT. The chain is built from TRBV30 and TRBJ1-4, with D possibly being TRBD1 (6 bases). From germline, CDR1 is GTSNPN and CDR2 SVGIG (reference sequence). V was clipped by 0 bases and J by 7 bases, with 9 bases between them. The CDR3 has 13 amino acids.

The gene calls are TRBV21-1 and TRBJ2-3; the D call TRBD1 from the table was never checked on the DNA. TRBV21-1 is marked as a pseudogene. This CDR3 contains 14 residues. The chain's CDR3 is CASRPGQGTDTQYF. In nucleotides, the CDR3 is TGTGCCAGCAGACCGGGACAGGGCACAGATACGCAGTATTTT.